The 27 T cell receptor beta chains listed next were all sequenced from one sample in a study of T-cell memory formation after mild COVID-19. A single record per CDR3 protein comes from TCRdb applying MiXCR to the 5' RACE reads. The sample lists approximately 250,000 distinct CDR3 sequences, over 15% occurring once. The sequencing input was PBMCs or a T cell subset sorted from them (not recorded which). These receptors all stem from a man younger than 35 who had mild COVID-19 (a few samples of this study predate the infection). Cell type and time point are not known.

This clonotype was seen many times. V and J are TRBV12-3 or TRBV12-4 and TRBJ1-2, with 8 bases lining up with TRBD1. The junction had 2 bases not matched to a gene; V was cut back by 5 bases and J by 6 bases. The CDR3 has 12 amino acids. The CDR3: CASSRTGNGYTF. DNA for the CDR3: TGTGCCAGCAGTCGGACAGGGAATGGCTACACCTTC.

In DNA, the CDR3 is TGCGCCAGCAGCCAAGATCTTACAGGGCGCGAGCAGTACTTC. This sequence encodes CASSQDLTGREQYF. The chain employs TRBV4-1 and TRBJ2-7; D is perhaps TRBD1 (6 bases). With 0 bases removed from V and 6 bases from J, the gap between germline ends came to 12 bases. The CDR3 covers 14 residues. Per the germline V gene, CDR1 is MGHRA and CDR2 is YSYEKL.

V gene TRBV3-1 combines with J gene TRBJ1-1; D gene unclear. V was cut by 4 bases and J by 3 bases, with 12 bases left in between. CDR1 and CDR2 (germline): LGHDT, YNNKEL (reference sequence). The CDR3 contains 14 residues. The CDR3 loop is CASSLSSGDTEAFF. The CDR3 DNA sequence: TGTGCCAGCAGCCTAAGCAGTGGGGACACTGAAGCTTTCTTT.

V usage is TRBV5-1 and J usage is TRBJ2-7, with D perhaps matching TRBD1 (5 bases). The germline V and J ends were trimmed by 6 bases and 2 bases, with 18 bases remaining between them. The CDR3 consists of 15 residues. The germline gives CDR1 SGHRS, CDR2 YFSETQ. For the CDR3, the DNA is TGCGCCAGCACCCCTCTAGGGGCAGCACCCTACGAGCAGTACTTC. Amino acids: CASTPLGAAPYEQYF.

V and J are TRBV28 and TRBJ1-2, with a possible D match to TRBD1 (5 bases). The CDR3 has 14 amino acids. V was clipped by 6 bases and J by 4 bases, with 15 bases between them. The V gene's germline CDR1 is MDHEN and CDR2 SYDVKM. The CDR3 loop is CASSSPEGSYGYTF. The CDR3, as DNA: TGTGCCAGCAGCTCCCCCGAGGGGAGCTATGGCTACACCTTC.

V and J are TRBV4-1 and TRBJ2-7, with no clear D. The CDR3 is 13 amino acids. The V gene lost 1 base and the J gene lost 6 bases, with 10 bases spanning the gap. CDR1 is MGHRA and CDR2 is YSYEKL in the germline V gene. CDR3 protein: CASSQVWGSEQYV. The CDR3 DNA reads TGCGCCAGCAGCCAAGTATGGGGTTCCGAGCAGTACGTC.

This clonotype occurred a few times. V gene TRBV12-3 or TRBV12-4 combines with J gene TRBJ2-3; TRBD2 is a possible D gene (6 bases). The CDR3 consists of 14 residues. Trimming left V 7 bases short and J 1 base short, with 12 bases between. CDR3 sequence: CASTGTRRTDTQYF. In nucleotides, the CDR3 is TGTGCCAGCACCGGGACTCGCCGCACAGATACGCAGTATTTT.

A few counts support this clonotype. The genes are TRBV4-3 and TRBJ2-7, with 8 bases lining up with TRBD2. CDR3 size: 15 residues. Germline V gene sequence: CDR1 LGHNA, CDR2 YSLEER. V was clipped by 0 bases and J by 6 bases; unmatched bases: 7. The CDR3 spells CASSQDTGGIVEQYF. In nucleotides, the CDR3 is TGCGCCAGCAGCCAAGATACGGGGGGGATTGTCGAGCAGTACTTC.

This sequence joins TRBV20-1 and TRBJ2-1; perhaps TRBD2 as D (5 bases). Between the trimmed V and J ends, which lost 3 bases and 4 bases, there was a span of 10 bases. Per germline, CDR1 DFQATT and CDR2 SNEGSKA (reference sequence). The CDR3 totals 13 residues. CDR3 nucleotides: TGCAGTGCTAGTGATTGGACTTACAATGAGCAGTTCTTC. It codes for CSASDWTYNEQFF.

This clonotype was observed a few times. The V gene is TRBV9, the J gene TRBJ2-3; tentative D call: TRBD1 (6 bases). The CDR3 loop spans 16 amino acids. V lost 0 bases, J lost 2 bases, and 13 bases lay in between. In germline, CDR1 is SGDLS, CDR2 YYNGEE. Written as DNA, the CDR3 is TGTGCCAGCAGCGTAGAAGACAGGAGATACACAGATACGCAGTATTTT. It yields the protein CASSVEDRRYTDTQYF.

The chain carries TRBV4-2 and TRBJ2-7; D remains unclear. The CDR3 spans 13 residues. Trimming removed 4 bases from V and 3 bases from J, with 10 bases in between. Germline V gene lookup returns CDR1 LGHNA and CDR2 YNFKEQ. This CDR3 is CASSPRVGYEQYF. The CDR3 DNA follows: TGTGCCAGCAGCCCTCGTGTTGGCTACGAGCAGTACTTC.

The CDR3: CASSTNRGTEAFF. The CDR3 region has the DNA TGTGCCAGCAGTACCAACAGGGGTACTGAAGCTTTCTTT. This sequence joins TRBV6-2 or TRBV6-3 and TRBJ1-1; 7 nucleotides agree with TRBD1. This CDR3 is 13 amino acids long. The V gene's germline CDR1 is MNHEY and CDR2 SVGEGT. V lost 5 bases and J lost 5; bases outside the gene matches: 5.

This sequence joins TRBV6-6 and TRBJ2-7, with D possibly being TRBD1 or TRBD2 (5 bases each). Trimming took off 0 bases at V and 5 bases at J, with 23 bases between the two ends. This CDR3 has 18 residues. CDR1 is MNHNY, CDR2 SVGAGI, per germline (reference sequence). The CDR3 spells CASSYSSYRMMIGDEQYV. The CDR3 DNA is TGTGCCAGCAGTTACTCGAGCTACAGGATGATGATCGGGGACGAGCAGTACGTC.

This clonotype appeared a few times. This sequence joins TRBV5-6 and TRBJ2-7; D is unclear. The germline V gene encodes CDR1 SGHDT and CDR2 YYEEEE. Deletions cut 1 base from V and 1 base from J, with 6 bases between. The CDR3 contains 13 residues. CDR3 bases: TGTGCCAGCAGCTTGCCGGTTTCCTACGAGCAGTACTTC. As protein: CASSLPVSYEQYF.

J is TRBJ1-2 and V is TRBV7-9; D is perhaps TRBD1 (5 bases). The CDR3 length is 14 residues. V lost 5 bases and J lost 7, with 17 bases in between. Germline V CDR1 and CDR2: SEHNR, FQNEAQ (reference sequence). For the CDR3, the DNA is TGTGCCAGCAGCCTTGCCTCCGGGGCGTCTGGCTACACCTTC. This encodes CASSLASGASGYTF.

This clonotype was seen repeatedly, ten times or more. The V call is TRBV4-1, the J call TRBJ1-1; no reliable D call. Germline V gene lookup returns CDR1 MGHRA and CDR2 YSYEKL. Trimming removed 4 bases from V and 3 bases from J, with 9 bases in between. There are 13 residues in the CDR3. The CDR3 loop reads CASSPTGYTEAFF. The CDR3 region has the DNA TGCGCCAGCAGCCCGACCGGGTACACTGAAGCTTTCTTT.

This clonotype was seen only a few times. This chain connects TRBV27 to TRBJ2-2, with D possibly TRBD1 on 6 matching bases. The CDR3 runs 13 residues. Trimming left V 8 bases short and J 6 bases short, with 13 bases between. In germline, CDR1 is MNHEY, CDR2 SMNVEV (reference sequence). CDR3 residues: CASEQYRAGELFF. The CDR3 bases are TGTGCCAGCGAGCAATACAGGGCCGGGGAGCTGTTTTTT.

Notes on this clonotype: Being one base from a much bigger clone, this may be a read error. This sequence joins TRBV5-1 and TRBJ2-1, with D tentatively TRBD1 (5 bases). This CDR3 is 14 amino acids long. Looked up from germline, CDR1 is SGHRS and CDR2 is YFSETQ. CDR3 sequence (DNA): TGCGCCAGCAGCTTCGCAGGGAACTACACTGAGCAGTTCTTC. The encoded protein is CASSFAGNYTEQFF.

The chain carries TRBV4-2 and TRBJ2-7; 7 positions agree with TRBD1. With V trimmed by 4 bases and J by 4 bases, 10 bases remained unmatched. This CDR3 is 15 amino acids long. Germline V gene lookup returns CDR1 LGHNA and CDR2 YNFKEQ. CDR3 nucleotides: TGTGCCAGCAGCCGAGGGACGGACAGGTCTTACGAGCAGTACTTC. Its translation: CASSRGTDRSYEQYF.

This clonotype was counted between two and nine times. V usage is TRBV5-6 and J usage is TRBJ1-5; TRBD1 matches 10 bases. CDR3 size: 16 residues. CDR1 SGHDT and CDR2 YYEEEE come from the germline V gene. Unmatched junction bases numbered 4, after V lost 2 bases and J lost 2 bases. The CDR3: CASSLRDRGGNQPQHF. As DNA, the CDR3 is TGTGCCAGCAGCTTAAGGGACAGGGGAGGCAATCAGCCCCAGCATTTT.

V gene TRBV20-1 combines with J gene TRBJ2-1; D gene unclear. V lost 6 bases and J 7 bases, leaving 10 bases between the germline ends. CDR3 length: 11 amino acids. Per the germline V gene, CDR1 is DFQATT and CDR2 is SNEGSKA (reference sequence). The CDR3 coding sequence is TGCAGTGCCGAACCTGTGAATGAGCAGTTCTTC. This translates into CSAEPVNEQFF.

This clonotype was seen only a few times. V and J are TRBV7-2 and TRBJ1-2; D unclear. The V gene's germline CDR1 is SGHTA and CDR2 FQGNSA. CDR3 length equals 15 residues. Trimming left V 4 bases short and J 3 bases short, with 15 bases between. CDR3 sequence reads: CASSSSPALDYGYTF. CDR3 DNA: TGTGCCAGCAGCTCATCCCCCGCACTGGACTATGGCTACACCTTC.

This sequence joins TRBV15 and TRBJ2-2; D is perhaps TRBD1 (5 bases). Trimming left V 1 base short and J 6 bases short, with 9 bases between. CDR3 length: 14 amino acids. Germline-derived CDR1 and CDR2 are LNHNV and YYDKDF (reference sequence). CDR3 sequence reads: CATSRGVGAGELFF. CDR3 nucleotide sequence: TGTGCCACCAGCAGAGGAGTAGGGGCCGGGGAGCTGTTTTTT.

The V gene is TRBV12-3 or TRBV12-4, the J gene TRBJ2-7, with a weak D call TRBD1 (6 bases). This CDR3 has 13 amino acids. The ends were cut back, 7 bases at V and 5 bases at J, with 15 bases in the middle. The CDR3 reads CASTFQGHHEQYF. CDR3 sequence (DNA): TGTGCCAGCACCTTCCAGGGACACCACGAGCAGTACTTC.

This clonotype was counted between two and nine times. The V gene is TRBV5-1, the J gene TRBJ1-1, with 7 bases lining up with TRBD1. The CDR3 is made up of 16 amino acids. CDR1 and CDR2 from the germline V gene are SGHRS and YFSETQ. V lost 0 bases, J lost 0 bases, and 5 bases stayed unmatched. The CDR3 spells CASSLGDRQMNTEAFF. Written as DNA, the CDR3 is TGCGCCAGCAGCTTGGGGGACAGACAGATGAACACTGAAGCTTTCTTT.

The CDR3 DNA reads TGCAGCGTGCGGGGTAACTACGAGCAGTACTTC. It translates to CSVRGNYEQYF. This rearrangement joins TRBV29-1 to TRBJ2-7, with a possible D match to TRBD2 (6 bases). CDR1 SQVTM and CDR2 ANQGSEA come from the germline V gene. V shed 6 bases and J shed 3 bases, with 9 bases lying between them. The CDR3 is made up of 11 amino acids.

This clonotype was observed a handful of times. The V and J genes are TRBV20-1 and TRBJ2-7; D is possibly TRBD1 or TRBD2 (5 bases each). Trimming stripped 2 bases from V and 0 bases from J, with 8 bases between. The germline gives CDR1 DFQATT, CDR2 SNEGSKA (reference sequence). The CDR3 is made up of 13 amino acids. CDR3 region: CSARYGTSYEQYF. The CDR3 coding sequence is TGCAGTGCTAGATACGGGACCTCCTACGAGCAGTACTTC.